This record concerns one T cell receptor beta chain sequence. Its matching antigen is unknown. This record belongs to a study of T cells in Graves' hyperthyroidism and ophthalmopathy. Researchers took RNA transcripts and amplified the TCR beta CDR3 regions from them. First-round RT-PCR targeting the TCR CDR3 was performed with the HTBI primer set. TCRdb reprocessed the multiplex PCR reads with MiXCR, giving one entry per CDR3 protein. In the table there are fewer than 700,000 distinct CDR3 sequences, roughly 17% of which are singletons. An absence of ophthalmopathy progression within 18 months meant stable Graves' hyperthyroidism. Extraction of PBMCs used 10 ml of fresh peripheral blood. With 3 bases removed from V and 5 bases from J, the gap between germline ends came to 31 bases. CDR1 MDHEN and CDR2 SYDVKM come from the germline V gene. This CDR3 region has 21 residues. Study-wide findings and caveats: Researchers found most expanded thyroid clonotypes above 0.001 in blood as well.

Sequences were obtained from blood. V gene TRBV28 combines with J gene TRBJ2-2; possibly TRBD2 for D (7 bases). This TCR came from a woman in her twenties or thirties with Graves' hyperthyroidism. CDR3 in amino acids: CASSFFSGVGLSGAETGELFF. The CDR3 nucleotides are TGTGCCAGCAGTTTCTTTTCAGGGGTGGGACTATCGGGGGCTGAAACCGGGGAGCTGTTTTTT.